The clone carrying this T cell receptor (beta chain) came up once. The CDR3 is 15 amino acids. Germline V gene sequence: CDR1 LNHNV, CDR2 YYDKDF (reference sequence). V was pared by 8 bases and J by 1 base, with 15 bases between. The repertoire was sequenced with immunoSEQ multiplex PCR; TCRdb's copy has only in-frame clones and lacks some. The sample consists of a few hundred thousand clones, roughly 90% of them appearing once. This specimen comes from a study of blood T cell repertoires in COVID-19. Study-level information: The United States, Italy and Spain provided the acute and convalescent COVID-19 samples.

This TCR was recovered from a woman in her 30s with COVID-19, enrolled during active disease. V and J are TRBV15 and TRBJ2-1; TRBD1 is a possible D gene (5 bases). Sequencing was done on a sample of peripheral blood. CDR3 in DNA: TGTGCCACCGCTATGGGGCGTGAATCCTACAATGAGCAGTTCTTC. Residues: CATAMGRESYNEQFF.